This T cell receptor beta chain stems from a study of cytomegalovirus exposure and HLA in healthy donors. Study-wide findings and caveats: Among the CMV-associated chains, a few were confirmed in vitro as specific for CMV antigens.

The study ran its PCR with 60 Vbeta and 13 Jbeta primers. TCRdb's copy holds only in-frame clones and misses some; the assay was immunoSEQ multiplex PCR. The profile shows 110,000 to 150,000 clones, approximately 82% of them singletons. Germline-derived CDR1 and CDR2 are SGDLS and YYNGEE. This CDR3 is 14 amino acids long. Trimming stripped 2 bases from V and 3 bases from J, with 9 bases between. As regards this clone: The target antigen is unknown.

This chain joins TRBV9 and TRBJ1-5; D is unresolved. The sequence was collected from a woman aged 55-69 years in good health and CMV-seropositive. The sample taken for sequencing was PBMCs. CDR3 coding DNA: TGTGCCAGCAGCGTCGGGGATTACAATCAGCCCCAGCATTTT. Its translation is CASSVGDYNQPQHF.